The T cell receptor (beta chain) described here comes from a study of blood T cell repertoires in COVID-19. The wider study: T cells, B-cell-depleted T cells, or PBMCs supplied cDNA or gDNA.

TCRdb's table, derived via immunoSEQ multiplex PCR, lists solely in-frame clones and lacks some. The sample has fewer than 250,000 clones, about 86% seen once; the top ten hold around 9.3%. With 1 base removed from V and 9 bases from J, the gap between germline ends came to 13 bases. Germline CDR1 is SEHNR and CDR2 is FQNEAQ (reference sequence). This CDR3 is built from 14 residues. Cohorts were assigned according to the clinical history that participants reported. This chain uses TRBV7-9 with TRBJ1-5; possibly TRBD1 for D (6 bases). The material sequenced was PBMCs or T cells enriched from blood (not recorded which). This TCR derives from a woman in her 50s with acute COVID-19. The CDR3 DNA sequence: TGTGCCAGCAGCTTAGAGAACAGGGAACCGCCCCAGCATTTT. Protein product: CASSLENREPPQHF.